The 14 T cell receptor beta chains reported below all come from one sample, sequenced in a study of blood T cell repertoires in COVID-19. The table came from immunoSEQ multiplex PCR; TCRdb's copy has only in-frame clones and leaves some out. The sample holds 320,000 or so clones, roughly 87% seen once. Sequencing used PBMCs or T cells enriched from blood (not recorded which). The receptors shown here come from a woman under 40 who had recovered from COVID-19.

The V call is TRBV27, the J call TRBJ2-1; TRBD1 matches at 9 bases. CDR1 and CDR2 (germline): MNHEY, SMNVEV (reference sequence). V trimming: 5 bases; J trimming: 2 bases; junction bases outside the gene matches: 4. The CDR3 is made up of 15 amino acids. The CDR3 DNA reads TGTGCCAGCAGTACCGGGACAGGGCCCTACAATGAGCAGTTCTTC. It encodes CASSTGTGPYNEQFF.

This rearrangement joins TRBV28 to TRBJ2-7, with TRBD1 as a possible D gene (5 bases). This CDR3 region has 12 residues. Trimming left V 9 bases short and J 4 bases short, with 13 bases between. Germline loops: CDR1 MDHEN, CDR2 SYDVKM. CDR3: CARPRSGYEQYF. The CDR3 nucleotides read TGTGCCAGGCCCCGATCAGGGTACGAGCAGTACTTC.

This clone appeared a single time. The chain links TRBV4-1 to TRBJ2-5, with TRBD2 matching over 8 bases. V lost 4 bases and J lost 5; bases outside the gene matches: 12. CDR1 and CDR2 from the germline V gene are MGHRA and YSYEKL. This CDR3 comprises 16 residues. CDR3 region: CASSLNYGGAGETQYF. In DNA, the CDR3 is TGCGCCAGCAGCCTCAATTACGGGGGGGCCGGGGAGACCCAGTACTTC.

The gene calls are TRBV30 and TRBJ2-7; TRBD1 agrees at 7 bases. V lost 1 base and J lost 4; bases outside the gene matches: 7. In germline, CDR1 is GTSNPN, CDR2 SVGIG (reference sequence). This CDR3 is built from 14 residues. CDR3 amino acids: CAWSGGGASYEQYF. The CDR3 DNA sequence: TGTGCCTGGAGTGGAGGGGGCGCATCATACGAGCAGTACTTC.

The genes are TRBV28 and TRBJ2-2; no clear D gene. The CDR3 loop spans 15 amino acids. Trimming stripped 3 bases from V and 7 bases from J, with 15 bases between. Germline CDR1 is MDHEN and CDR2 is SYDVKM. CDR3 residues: CASSLRHEFGGELFF. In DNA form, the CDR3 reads TGTGCCAGCAGTTTGAGGCACGAATTTGGCGGGGAGCTGTTTTTT.

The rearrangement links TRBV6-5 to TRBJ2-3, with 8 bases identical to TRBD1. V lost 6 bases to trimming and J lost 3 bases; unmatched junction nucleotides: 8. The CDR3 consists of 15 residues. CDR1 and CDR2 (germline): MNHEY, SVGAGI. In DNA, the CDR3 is TGTGCCAGCAGAAATACCCGACAGGGGACAGATACGCAGTATTTT. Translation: CASRNTRQGTDTQYF.

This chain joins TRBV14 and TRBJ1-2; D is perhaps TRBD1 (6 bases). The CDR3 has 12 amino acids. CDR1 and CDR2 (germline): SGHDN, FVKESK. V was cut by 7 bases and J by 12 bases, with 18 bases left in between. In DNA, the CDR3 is TGTGCCAGCACCCTGGGGGGGCCACCGGACACCTTC. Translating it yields CASTLGGPPDTF.

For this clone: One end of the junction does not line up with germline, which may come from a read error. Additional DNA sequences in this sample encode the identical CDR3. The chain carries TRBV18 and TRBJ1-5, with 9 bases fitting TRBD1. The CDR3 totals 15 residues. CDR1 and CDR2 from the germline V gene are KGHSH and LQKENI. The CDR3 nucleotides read TGTGCCAGCTCGCCTGGGACAGGGAAGGGTCAGCCTCAGCATTTT. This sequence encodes CASSPGTGKGQPQHF.

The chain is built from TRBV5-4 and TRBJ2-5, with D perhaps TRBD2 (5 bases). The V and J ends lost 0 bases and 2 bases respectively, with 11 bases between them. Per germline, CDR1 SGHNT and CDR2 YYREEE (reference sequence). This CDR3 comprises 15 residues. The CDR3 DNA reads TGTGCCAGCAGCTTGGCCTCTTCGGGACAAGAGACCCAGTACTTC. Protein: CASSLASSGQETQYF.

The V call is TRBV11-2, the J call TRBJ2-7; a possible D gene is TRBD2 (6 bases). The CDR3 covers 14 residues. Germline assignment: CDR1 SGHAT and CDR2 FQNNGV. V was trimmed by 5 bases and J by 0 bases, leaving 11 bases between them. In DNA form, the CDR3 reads TGTGCCAGCAGCCAGGGACTGGTCTCCTACGAGCAGTACTTC. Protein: CASSQGLVSYEQYF.

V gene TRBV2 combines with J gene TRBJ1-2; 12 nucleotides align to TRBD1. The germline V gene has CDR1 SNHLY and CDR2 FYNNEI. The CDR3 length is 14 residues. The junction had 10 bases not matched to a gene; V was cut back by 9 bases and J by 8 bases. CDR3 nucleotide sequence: TGTGCCAGAGGGACCGGGACAGGGGGCGGGGGCTACACCTTC. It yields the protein CARGTGTGGGGYTF.

CDR3 sequence reads: CASSEGQASTEAFF. The CDR3 coding sequence is TGTGCCAGCAGTGAAGGACAGGCTTCGACTGAAGCTTTCTTT. This chain joins TRBV6-1 and TRBJ1-1, with D tentatively TRBD1 (6 bases). The CDR3 length is 14 residues. V dropped 1 base and J dropped 5 bases, with 11 bases sitting between them. From germline, CDR1 is MNHNS and CDR2 SASEGT.

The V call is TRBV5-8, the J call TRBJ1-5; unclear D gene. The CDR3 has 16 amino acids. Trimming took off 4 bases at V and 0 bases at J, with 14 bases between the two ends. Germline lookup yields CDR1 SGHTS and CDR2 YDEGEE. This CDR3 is CASSEALEISNQPQHF. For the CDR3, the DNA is TGTGCCAGCAGCGAAGCCTTAGAAATTAGCAATCAGCCCCAGCATTTT.

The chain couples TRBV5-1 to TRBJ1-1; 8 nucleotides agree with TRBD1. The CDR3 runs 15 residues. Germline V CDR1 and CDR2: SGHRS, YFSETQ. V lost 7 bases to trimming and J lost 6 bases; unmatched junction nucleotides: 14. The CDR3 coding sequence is TGCGCCAGCCGTTTCTCGACAGGGGATGGGGCTGAAGCTTTCTTT. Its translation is CASRFSTGDGAEAFF.